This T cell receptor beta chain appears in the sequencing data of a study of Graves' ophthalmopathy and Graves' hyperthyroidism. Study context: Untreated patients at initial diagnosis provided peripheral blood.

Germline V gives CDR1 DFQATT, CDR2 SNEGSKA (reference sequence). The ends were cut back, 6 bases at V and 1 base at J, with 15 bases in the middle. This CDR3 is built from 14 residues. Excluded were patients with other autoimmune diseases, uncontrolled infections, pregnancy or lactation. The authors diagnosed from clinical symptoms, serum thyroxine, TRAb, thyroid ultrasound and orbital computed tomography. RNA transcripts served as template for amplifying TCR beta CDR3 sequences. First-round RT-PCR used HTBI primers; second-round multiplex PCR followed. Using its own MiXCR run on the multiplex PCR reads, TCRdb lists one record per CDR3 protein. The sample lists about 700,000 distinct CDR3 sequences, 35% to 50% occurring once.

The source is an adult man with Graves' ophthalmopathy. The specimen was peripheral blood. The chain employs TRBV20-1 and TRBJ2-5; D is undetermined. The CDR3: CSAPVGSVQETQYF. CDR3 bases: TGCAGTGCGCCTGTGGGCAGCGTCCAAGAGACCCAGTACTTC.